This T cell receptor beta chain was sequenced in a study of blood T cell repertoires in COVID-19. Study overall: The origin of the acute and convalescent COVID-19 samples was the United States, Italy and Spain. T cells, B-cell-depleted T cells, or PBMCs supplied cDNA or gDNA.

This CDR3 is built from 16 residues. Deletions cut 0 bases from V and 0 bases from J, with 10 bases between. Germline CDR1 SGHRS, CDR2 YFSETQ. In the source study's methods: Reference gene primers were amplified, and this amplification served to estimate nucleated cell counts. Produced via immunoSEQ multiplex PCR; TCRdb's table is partial and in-frame only. V and J calls plus clone size are reproduced from that table; the DNA served to infer D and trimming. The sample consists of hundreds of thousands of clones, roughly nine tenths of them appearing once. Patients from Seattle were sampled longitudinally, starting during active infection.

This TCR was sampled from a woman in her fifties or sixties with COVID-19, enrolled during active disease. Source material: peripheral blood. The chain is built from TRBV5-1 and TRBJ1-3, with D possibly matching TRBD1 (5 bases). The DNA for the CDR3 is TGCGCCAGCAGCTTGGCTGGGGGGAACTCTGGAAACACCATATATTTT. It is translated as CASSLAGGNSGNTIYF.